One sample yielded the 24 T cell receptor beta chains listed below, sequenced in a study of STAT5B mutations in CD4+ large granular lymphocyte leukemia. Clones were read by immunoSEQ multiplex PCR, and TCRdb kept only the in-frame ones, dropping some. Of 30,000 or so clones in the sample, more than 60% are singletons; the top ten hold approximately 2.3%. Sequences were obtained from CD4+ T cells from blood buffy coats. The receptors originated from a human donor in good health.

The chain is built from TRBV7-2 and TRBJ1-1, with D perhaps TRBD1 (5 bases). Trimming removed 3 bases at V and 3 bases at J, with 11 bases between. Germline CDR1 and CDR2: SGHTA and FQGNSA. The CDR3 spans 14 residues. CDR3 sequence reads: CASSLRGTDTEAFF. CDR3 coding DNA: TGTGCCAGCAGCTTGCGGGGGACGGACACTGAAGCTTTCTTT.

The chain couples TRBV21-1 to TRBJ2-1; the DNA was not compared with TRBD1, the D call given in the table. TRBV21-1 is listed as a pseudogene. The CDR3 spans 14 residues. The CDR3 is CASSKVEGAYEQFF. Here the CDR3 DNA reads TGTGCCAGCAGCAAAGTTGAGGGGGCGTATGAGCAGTTCTTC.

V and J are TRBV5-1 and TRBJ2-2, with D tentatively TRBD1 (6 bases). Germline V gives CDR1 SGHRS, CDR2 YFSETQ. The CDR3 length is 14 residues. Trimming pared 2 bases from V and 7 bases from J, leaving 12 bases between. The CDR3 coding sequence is TGCGCCAGCAGCTTCAGGACAGTGGGCGGGGAGCTGTTTTTT. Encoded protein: CASSFRTVGGELFF.

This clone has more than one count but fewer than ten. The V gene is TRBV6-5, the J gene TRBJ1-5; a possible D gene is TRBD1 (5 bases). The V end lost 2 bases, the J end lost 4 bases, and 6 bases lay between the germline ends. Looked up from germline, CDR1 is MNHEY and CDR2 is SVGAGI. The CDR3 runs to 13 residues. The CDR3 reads CASSYGTNQPQHF. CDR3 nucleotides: TGTGCCAGCAGTTACGGGACGAATCAGCCCCAGCATTTT.

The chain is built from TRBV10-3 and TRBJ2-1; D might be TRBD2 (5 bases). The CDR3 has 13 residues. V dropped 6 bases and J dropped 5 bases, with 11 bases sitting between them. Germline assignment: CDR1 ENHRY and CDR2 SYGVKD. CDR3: CAISLRGDNEQFF. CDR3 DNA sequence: TGTGCCATCAGCCTTCGGGGAGACAATGAGCAGTTCTTC.

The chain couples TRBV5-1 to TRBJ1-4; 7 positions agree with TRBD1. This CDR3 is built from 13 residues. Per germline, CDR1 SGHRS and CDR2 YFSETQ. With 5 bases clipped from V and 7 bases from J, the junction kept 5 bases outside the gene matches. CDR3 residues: CASREGASEKLFF. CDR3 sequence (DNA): TGCGCCAGCAGAGAGGGGGCGAGTGAAAAACTGTTTTTT.

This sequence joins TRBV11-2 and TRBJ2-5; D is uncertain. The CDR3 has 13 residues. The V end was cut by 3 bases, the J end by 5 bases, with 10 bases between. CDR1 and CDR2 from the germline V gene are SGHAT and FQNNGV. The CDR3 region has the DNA TGTGCCAGCAGCTTCGGCCTCAGGGAGACCCAGTACTTC. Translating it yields CASSFGLRETQYF.

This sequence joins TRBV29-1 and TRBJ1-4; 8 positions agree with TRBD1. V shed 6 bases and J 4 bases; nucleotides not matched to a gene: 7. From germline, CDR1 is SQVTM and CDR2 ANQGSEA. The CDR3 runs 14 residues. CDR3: CSVLTGGSNEKLFF. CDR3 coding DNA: TGCAGCGTACTCACAGGGGGAAGTAATGAAAAACTGTTTTTT.

The CDR3 DNA follows: TGTGCCAGCAACCCGGGGATGGGACGGAGCTCCTACGAGCAGTACTTC. Translated, it gives CASNPGMGRSSYEQYF. The chain carries TRBV7-6 and TRBJ2-7; D may be TRBD1 or TRBD2 (5 bases each). Trimming cost V 7 bases and J 0 bases, with 19 bases left between them. The CDR3 is 16 amino acids. The V gene's germline CDR1 is SGHVS and CDR2 FNYEAQ.

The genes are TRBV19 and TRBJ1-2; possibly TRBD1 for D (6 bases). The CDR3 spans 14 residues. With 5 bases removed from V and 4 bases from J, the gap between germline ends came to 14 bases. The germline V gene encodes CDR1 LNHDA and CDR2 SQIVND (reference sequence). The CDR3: CASSLTGDFYGYTF. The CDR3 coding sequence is TGTGCCAGTAGTTTGACAGGAGACTTCTATGGCTACACCTTC.

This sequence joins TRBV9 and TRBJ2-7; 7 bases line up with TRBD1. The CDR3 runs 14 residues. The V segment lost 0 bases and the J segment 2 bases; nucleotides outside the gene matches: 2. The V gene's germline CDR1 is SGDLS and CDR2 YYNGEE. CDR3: CASSVGGGPYEQYF. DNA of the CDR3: TGTGCCAGCAGCGTAGGAGGGGGCCCCTACGAGCAGTACTTC.

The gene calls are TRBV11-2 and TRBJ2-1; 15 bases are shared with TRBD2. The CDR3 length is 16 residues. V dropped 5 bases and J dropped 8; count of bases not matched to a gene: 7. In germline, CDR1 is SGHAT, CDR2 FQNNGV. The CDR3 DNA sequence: TGTGCCAGCAGCATCCGGACTAGCGGGAGGGCGGATGAGCAGTTCTTC. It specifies CASSIRTSGRADEQFF.

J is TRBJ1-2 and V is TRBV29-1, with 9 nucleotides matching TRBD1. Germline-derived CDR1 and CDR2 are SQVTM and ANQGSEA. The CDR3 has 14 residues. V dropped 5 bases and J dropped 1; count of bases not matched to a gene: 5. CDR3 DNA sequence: TGCAGCGTTACGGGACAGGGTGGTAACTATGGCTACACCTTC. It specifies CSVTGQGGNYGYTF. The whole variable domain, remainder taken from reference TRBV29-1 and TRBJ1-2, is SAVISQKPSRDICQRGTSLTIQCQVDSQVTMMFWYRQQPGQSLTLIATANQGSEATYESGFVIDKFPISRPNLTFSTLTVSNMSPEDSSIYLCSVTGQGGNYGYTFGSGTRLTVV.

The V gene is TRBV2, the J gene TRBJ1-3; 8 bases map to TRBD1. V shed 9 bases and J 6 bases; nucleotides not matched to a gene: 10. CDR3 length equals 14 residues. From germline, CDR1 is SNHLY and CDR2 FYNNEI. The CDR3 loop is CASHRGGQENTIYF. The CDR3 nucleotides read TGTGCCAGTCACCGGGGGGGACAGGAAAACACCATATATTTT.

The CDR3 loop reads CASSPGWQGFHEQYF. CDR3 DNA: TGTGCCAGCAGCCCCGGTTGGCAGGGGTTCCACGAGCAGTACTTC. This chain links TRBV9 with TRBJ2-7; the D gene is possibly TRBD1 (6 bases). Trimming pared 4 bases from V and 5 bases from J, leaving 19 bases between. The CDR3 loop spans 15 amino acids. CDR1 and CDR2 from the germline V gene are SGDLS and YYNGEE.

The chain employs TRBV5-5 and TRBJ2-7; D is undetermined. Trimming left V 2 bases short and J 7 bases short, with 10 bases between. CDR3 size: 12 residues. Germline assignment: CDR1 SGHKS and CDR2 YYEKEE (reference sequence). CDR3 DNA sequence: TGTGCCAGCAGCTTCGGCATTCTAGAGCAGTACTTC. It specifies CASSFGILEQYF.

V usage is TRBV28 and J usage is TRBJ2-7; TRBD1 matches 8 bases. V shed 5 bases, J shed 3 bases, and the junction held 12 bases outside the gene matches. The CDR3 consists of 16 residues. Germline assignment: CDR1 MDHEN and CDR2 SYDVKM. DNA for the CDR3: TGTGCCAGCAGTCTCCTCGGACAGGGTAAATACTACGAGCAGTACTTC. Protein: CASSLLGQGKYYEQYF.

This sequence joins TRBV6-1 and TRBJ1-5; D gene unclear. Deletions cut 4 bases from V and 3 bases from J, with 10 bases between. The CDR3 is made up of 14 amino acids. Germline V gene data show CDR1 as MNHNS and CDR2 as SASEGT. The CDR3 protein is CASSARGINQPQHF. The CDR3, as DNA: TGTGCCAGCAGTGCCCGGGGAATCAATCAGCCCCAGCATTTT.

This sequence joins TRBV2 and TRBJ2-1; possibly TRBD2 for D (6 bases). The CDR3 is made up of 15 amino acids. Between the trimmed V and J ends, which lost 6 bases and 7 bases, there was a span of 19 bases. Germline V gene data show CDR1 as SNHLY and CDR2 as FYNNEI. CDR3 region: CASRRSAGSGNEQFF. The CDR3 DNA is TGTGCCAGCAGAAGGTCAGCGGGTTCCGGGAATGAGCAGTTCTTC.

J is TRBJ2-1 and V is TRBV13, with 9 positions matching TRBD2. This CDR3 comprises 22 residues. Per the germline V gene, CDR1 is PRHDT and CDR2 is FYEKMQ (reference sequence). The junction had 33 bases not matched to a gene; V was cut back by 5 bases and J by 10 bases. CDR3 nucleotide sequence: TGTGCCAGCAGCCTCTACCGGCGGCTCCGTGGGGCTAGCGGGACTCTGCCCCAAGAGCAGTTCTTC. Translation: CASSLYRRLRGASGTLPQEQFF. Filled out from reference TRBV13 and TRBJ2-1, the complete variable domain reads AAGVIQSPRHLIKEKRETATLKCYPIPRHDTVYWYQQGPGQDPQFLISFYEKMQSDKGSIPDRFSAQQFSDYHSELNMSSLELGDSALYFCASSLYRRLRGASGTLPQEQFFGPGTRLTVL.

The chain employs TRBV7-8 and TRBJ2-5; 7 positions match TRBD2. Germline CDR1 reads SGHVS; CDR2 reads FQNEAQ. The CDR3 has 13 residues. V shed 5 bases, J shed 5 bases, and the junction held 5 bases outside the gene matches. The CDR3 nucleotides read TGTGCCAGCAGCCTAGGACTAGTGGAGACCCAGTACTTC. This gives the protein CASSLGLVETQYF.

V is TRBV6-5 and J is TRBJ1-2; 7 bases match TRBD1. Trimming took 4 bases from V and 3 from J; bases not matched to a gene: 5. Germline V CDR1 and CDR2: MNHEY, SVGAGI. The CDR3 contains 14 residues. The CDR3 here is CASSFEGADYGYTF. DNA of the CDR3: TGTGCCAGCAGTTTCGAGGGGGCTGACTATGGCTACACCTTC.

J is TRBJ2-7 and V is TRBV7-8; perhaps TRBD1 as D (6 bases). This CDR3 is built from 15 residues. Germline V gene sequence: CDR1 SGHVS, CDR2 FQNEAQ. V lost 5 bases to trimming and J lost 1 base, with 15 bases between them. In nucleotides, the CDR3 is TGTGCCAGCAGCAAACAGGGTCTGGGATCCTACGAGCAGTACTTC. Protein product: CASSKQGLGSYEQYF.

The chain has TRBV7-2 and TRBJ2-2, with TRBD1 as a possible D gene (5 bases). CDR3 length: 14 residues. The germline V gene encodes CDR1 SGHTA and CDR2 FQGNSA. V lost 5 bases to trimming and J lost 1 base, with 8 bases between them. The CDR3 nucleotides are TGTGCCAGCAGCCGACAGCGGAACACCGGGGAGCTGTTTTTT. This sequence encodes CASSRQRNTGELFF.